This entry lists 17 T cell receptor beta chains sequenced from one sample in a study of technical replicates of blood from a few donors. Repertoires were generated with immunoSEQ multiplex PCR, while TCRdb's copy carries only in-frame clones and drops some. The table includes tens of thousands of clones, about 91% detected once. The sample taken for sequencing was T cells isolated from PBMCs. The receptors come from a human donor in good health.

This chain connects TRBV6-6 to TRBJ1-1, with a weak D call TRBD1 (6 bases). There are 15 residues in the CDR3. Germline-derived CDR1 and CDR2 are MNHNY and SVGAGI (reference sequence). V gave up 2 bases and J gave up 4 bases, with 14 bases separating them. CDR3 nucleotide sequence: TGTGCCAGCAGTTACCACAGAATAGGGGGCACTGAAGCTTTCTTT. Translating it yields CASSYHRIGGTEAFF.

V usage is TRBV28 and J usage is TRBJ2-7; 12 bases agree with TRBD1. Germline-derived CDR1 and CDR2 are MDHEN and SYDVKM. This CDR3 is 14 amino acids long. The V segment lost 8 bases and the J segment 3 bases; nucleotides outside the gene matches: 5. The CDR3 DNA is TGTGCCAGCTACGGGACAGGGGGCGGCTACGAGCAGTACTTC. It codes for CASYGTGGGYEQYF.

The rearrangement links TRBV4-1 to TRBJ2-3; a possible D gene is TRBD1 (5 bases). Deletions cut 1 base from V and 5 bases from J, with 22 bases between. Germline assignment: CDR1 MGHRA and CDR2 YSYEKL. The CDR3 extends over 18 amino acids. CDR3 bases: TGCGCCAGCAGCCAAGGACGTCTGCGTGAATATAGGGGAGATACGCAGTATTTT. This gives the protein CASSQGRLREYRGDTQYF.

The V gene is TRBV10-1, the J gene TRBJ2-2; 8 bases align to TRBD2. CDR1 WNHNN and CDR2 SYGVQD come from the germline V gene (reference sequence). Trimming cost V 6 bases and J 4 bases; bases outside gene matches: 10. This CDR3 has 16 residues. CDR3 residues: CASSPGGLVRTGELFF. The CDR3 bases are TGCGCCAGCAGCCCGGGGGGGCTAGTACGCACCGGGGAGCTGTTTTTT.

The chain is built from TRBV6-1 and TRBJ1-5; D gene uncertain. CDR1 is MNHNS and CDR2 is SASEGT in the germline V gene. V gave up 7 bases and J gave up 0 bases, with 13 bases separating them. The CDR3 consists of 15 residues. The CDR3 protein is CASMVATYSNQPQHF. The CDR3 DNA reads TGTGCCAGCATGGTTGCCACCTATAGCAATCAGCCCCAGCATTTT.

The CDR3 loop is CASRGGQNYEQYF. The CDR3, as DNA: TGTGCCAGCAGAGGAGGACAGAACTACGAGCAGTACTTC. The chain couples TRBV6-1 to TRBJ2-7, with D possibly matching TRBD1 (6 bases). V shed 6 bases and J shed 3 bases, with 12 bases lying between them. Germline V lookup: CDR1 MNHNS, CDR2 SASEGT. The CDR3 has 13 residues.

J is TRBJ2-7 and V is TRBV25-1, with 11 positions matching TRBD2. Germline assignment: CDR1 MGHDK and CDR2 SYGVNS. With 10 bases clipped from V and 4 bases from J, the junction kept 18 bases outside the gene matches. The CDR3 is made up of 17 amino acids. CDR3 region: CATVGRRLAGGEYEQYF. In DNA, the CDR3 is TGTGCCACCGTAGGGCGCCGGCTAGCGGGAGGAGAATACGAGCAGTACTTC.

This clone was detected a few times. The chain recombines TRBV27 with TRBJ1-5, with D hard to call. CDR1 and CDR2 from the germline V gene are MNHEY and SMNVEV (reference sequence). This CDR3 comprises 14 residues. V shed 3 bases and J shed 6 bases, with 12 bases lying between them. The CDR3 nucleotides are TGTGCCAGCAGTTTGGCACAGACTAGTCAGCCCCAGCATTTT. This gives the protein CASSLAQTSQPQHF.

V and J are TRBV28 and TRBJ2-7, with D possibly matching TRBD1 (6 bases). The V gene lost 10 bases and the J gene lost 2 bases, with 15 bases spanning the gap. The CDR3 loop spans 13 amino acids. The germline gives CDR1 MDHEN, CDR2 SYDVKM. CDR3 sequence: CAIRLQGTYEQYF. The CDR3 coding sequence is TGTGCCATCAGGTTACAGGGAACCTACGAGCAGTACTTC.

The chain couples TRBV30 to TRBJ1-5, with TRBD1 matching over 7 bases. V dropped 5 bases and J dropped 3; count of bases not matched to a gene: 7. CDR3 size: 14 residues. Germline V lookup: CDR1 GTSNPN, CDR2 SVGIG (reference sequence). The CDR3 coding sequence is TGTGCCTGGTGCAGAACAGGGGTCAATCAGCCCCAGCATTTT. Its protein is CAWCRTGVNQPQHF.

V is TRBV7-2 and J is TRBJ2-7; unclear D gene. CDR3 length equals 11 residues. V was pared by 3 bases and J by 6 bases, with 6 bases between. Germline CDR1 and CDR2: SGHTA and FQGNSA. The CDR3 sequence: CASSFNIEQYF. The CDR3 bases are TGTGCCAGCAGCTTTAACATCGAGCAGTACTTC.

This clone was seen just once. This chain links TRBV2 with TRBJ2-7; D gene unclear. The CDR3 is 10 amino acids. The V and J ends lost 7 bases and 2 bases respectively, with 3 bases between them. Germline-derived CDR1 and CDR2 are SNHLY and FYNNEI. In nucleotides, the CDR3 is TGTGCCAGCAACACCTACGAGCAGTACTTC. Amino acid sequence: CASNTYEQYF.

The chain combines TRBV29-1 with TRBJ1-1, with TRBD1 matching 8 bases. Per the germline V gene, CDR1 is SQVTM and CDR2 is ANQGSEA. This CDR3 is built from 12 residues. Losses at the gene ends were 1 base for V and 6 bases for J; bases not matched to a gene: 1. The CDR3 spells CSVEGRGPEAFF. The DNA of the CDR3 is TGCAGCGTTGAAGGCAGGGGGCCTGAAGCTTTCTTT.

J is TRBJ1-2 and V is TRBV7-9, with D possibly being TRBD1 (5 bases). Germline V lookup: CDR1 SEHNR, CDR2 FQNEAQ (reference sequence). The CDR3 is 15 amino acids. V was pared by 1 base and J by 4 bases, with 13 bases between. CDR3 region: CASSLGSGGGYGYTF. The CDR3 DNA sequence: TGTGCCAGCAGCTTAGGTTCCGGGGGGGGCTATGGCTACACCTTC.

The rearrangement uses TRBV6-5 and TRBJ2-1, with TRBD2 matching over 8 bases. Germline V gives CDR1 MNHEY, CDR2 SVGAGI. The ends lost 7 bases at V and 8 bases at J; junction bases unmatched: 13. The CDR3 consists of 15 residues. CDR3 bases: TGTGCCAGCAACGGATGGACTAGCCAAACCTATGAGCAGTTCTTC. Its protein is CASNGWTSQTYEQFF.

The rearrangement joins TRBV29-1 to TRBJ1-2; D remains ambiguous. V lost 7 bases and J 8 bases, leaving 14 bases between the germline ends. The V gene's germline CDR1 is SQVTM and CDR2 ANQGSEA. CDR3 length: 11 residues. CDR3 amino acids: CSGVLSFGYTF. DNA for the CDR3: TGCAGCGGTGTATTGTCGTTCGGCTACACCTTC.

This chain uses TRBV5-1 with TRBJ1-3; no reliable D call. CDR1 is SGHRS, CDR2 YFSETQ, per germline. V was pared by 0 bases and J by 1 base, with 8 bases between. The CDR3 length is 15 residues. The CDR3 DNA sequence: TGCGCCAGCAGCTTGGAAGGGAGATCTGGAAACACCATATATTTT. This translates into CASSLEGRSGNTIYF.